This T cell receptor beta chain was documented in a study of T cells in localized non-small cell lung cancer. Overall study findings and caveats: Patients showing higher blood T cell density tended to see longer overall survival.

In this sample, this clone is large. Its antigen is currently unknown. This CDR3 is built from 15 residues. CDR1 is SGHNT and CDR2 is YENEEA in the germline V gene. The V segment lost 2 bases and the J segment 7 bases; nucleotides outside the gene matches: 4. Some clones are missing from TCRdb's copy, which holds only in-frame ones; the method was immunoSEQ multiplex PCR. The sample has some 1,400 clones; around 30% are singletons. This sequence was found in an older male donor with stage II squamous cell lung carcinoma. Sequenced material: lung tumor tissue, taken before any cancer treatment. This chain uses TRBV11-3 with TRBJ2-1; 11 bases agree with TRBD2. This CDR3 is CASSLLAGGGNEQFF. The CDR3 nucleotides read TGTGCCAGCAGCTTACTAGCGGGGGGCGGGAATGAGCAGTTCTTC.